This T cell receptor beta chain stems from a study of cytomegalovirus exposure and HLA in healthy donors. The donors were members of the validation cohort, which comprised under 150 subjects and was separate from the first cohort of roughly 700 subjects. Notes on the study in general: The listing of roughly 160 TCR beta chains classed them as cytomegalovirus-associated.

Assay used: immunoSEQ multiplex PCR; TCRdb lists only in-frame clones, some missing. The sample has about 280,000 clones, approximately 86% seen once; the top ten hold roughly 0.99%. Per the germline V gene, CDR1 is SNHLY and CDR2 is FYNNEI. The CDR3 sequence is 14 residues long. Trimming took 5 bases from V and 4 from J; bases not matched to a gene: 6. About this clone itself: Its antigen is as yet unknown.

The source is a woman between 18 and 29 years old in good health and CMV-seronegative. The J gene is TRBJ2-3, the V gene TRBV2, with 7 bases matching TRBD2. Sequencing was done on a sample of PBMCs. The CDR3 coding sequence is TGTGCCAGCAGTCAGAGCGGGACCGCAGATACGCAGTATTTT. This gives the protein CASSQSGTADTQYF.